This TCR beta chain was profiled in a study of identical twins (TCRdb year 2016). For the wider study: The study deep-sequenced TCR alpha and beta repertoires from monozygotic twins, unrelated adults of various ages and cord blood to test whether fetal clonotypes persist. To rule out contamination, the twin experiments were replicated at different times with different library preparation protocols. General study outcomes and caveats: Abundant cord blood beta clonotypes carried fewer insertions; young adult naive repertoires showed a weaker similar trend, while memory repertoires showed none. In beta out-of-frame sequences, excess twin sharing was weaker, because having fewer shared sequences lowered the signal-to-noise ratio. Zero-insertion analyses could be partly confounded by invariant T cells such as MAIT and iNKT, although diverse VJ usage argued against such confounding for most clonotypes. Recombination models systematically underestimated out-of-frame TCR alpha sharing in monozygotic twins but agreed with sharing between unrelated individuals. Compared with coincidental sharing between unrelated individuals, an excess of low generation-probability sequences was observed among out-of-frame TCR alpha sequences shared between twins. Conclusions relied on cross-sectional statistical analysis, since the same donors could not be followed over many years.

Library construction relied on 5' RACE. Sequencing instrument: Illumina HiSeq 2000. A universal primer binding site was introduced by template switching, and a unique molecular identifier was present in the final cDNA, enabling accurate counting of TCR cDNA molecules. Specific primers in the conserved constant-segment region were used to synthesize first-strand cDNA for the TCR alpha and beta chains. To control for contamination, each cDNA library was double barcoded with a SMART-Mk sample barcode plus Illumina barcodes. TruSeq adapter sequences, together with Illumina sample barcodes, were added in two successive PCR steps. Sequencing of the TCR alpha and beta cDNA libraries was done on the Illumina HiSeq platform using custom primers. For the original study's pipeline: MiGEC processed the raw reads to extract unique molecular identifiers, while MiXCR was used to determine the CDR3 positions. For each individual, recombination models were inferred using an EM algorithm with the repgenHMM and IGoR tools. Shared clonotypes were analyzed with the tcR package in R, and sharing was normalized by the product of cloneset sizes. To study raw recombination without the effects of thymic and clonal selection, out-of-frame nonproductive sequences were analyzed. TCRdb reanalyzed the raw reads on its own, using fastp at Q25 for trimming and MiXCR for clone calling, and kept in-frame beta chains. Identical CDR3 proteins give one entry, which carries the most common genes and DNA. The V and J calls were not made by the authors but by TCRdb's processing. Here the sample has about 330,000 distinct CDR3 sequences; 9% to 15% occur a single time. Together, the top ten hold 7.2% of the sample.

All donors were healthy Caucasians. The twin cohort comprised three pairs of female monozygotic twins, all aged roughly 18 to 30 years. CD4+ and CD8+ T cell populations were isolated with positive isolation kits from Invitrogen. Turning to this clonotype: Its antigen remains undetermined. Base qualities were left out, and no much larger clone turns up one base away.

The CDR3, cysteine through phenylalanine, is 14 amino acids long. Just the 42-base CDR3 DNA is kept, in frame starting at base 1. Trimming removed 0 bases from V and 4 bases from J, leaving 11 bases between the germline ends. The germline V gene provides CDR1 SGHRS and CDR2 YFSETQ. This sample also belongs to another study, concerning yellow fever vaccine responses in identical twins. That second report states: The T cell response to vaccination in identical twins was reported by the authors to appear partly convergent and partly personalized. The study precisely tracked vaccine-responding T cell clones in identical twins.

Sequenced: CD8+ T cells sorted from blood. The clonotype comes from a woman in her late teens or twenties in good health. The chain uses TRBV5-1 and TRBJ2-7; the D gene is unclear. The DNA is as follows: TGCGCCAGCAGCTTGGGAACTGATGCGTACGAGCAGTACTTC. The encoded protein is CASSLGTDAYEQYF.